This T cell receptor (beta chain) stems from a study of beta chain features in type 1 diabetes. The CDR3 has 13 amino acids. In germline, CDR1 is SNHLY, CDR2 FYNNEI. Expressed TCRB transcripts were sequenced, since all the RNA that had been isolated was reverse transcribed. Data came from immunoSEQ multiplex PCR; TCRdb stores just in-frame clones and leaves some out. The sample holds under 200,000 clones, 8.1% seen once. The source of this sequence is a man aged 18-30 years in good health. J is TRBJ2-5 and V is TRBV2; 8 positions agree with TRBD1. The sample was central memory CD4+ T cells from blood. The CDR3 here is CADRGSYQETQYF. CDR3 DNA: TGTGCAGACAGGGGATCCTACCAAGAGACCCAGTACTTC.